Following are 18 T cell receptor beta chains from one sample sequenced in a study of blood T cell repertoires in COVID-19. Measured with immunoSEQ multiplex PCR; TCRdb has only the in-frame clones, and not every one. The data contain 150,000 to 200,000 clones, around 86% of them singletons. Sequences were obtained from peripheral blood. These receptors were obtained from a man aged 50-59 years with active or convalescent COVID-19.

V usage is TRBV11-2 and J usage is TRBJ1-6, with a possible D match to TRBD1 (6 bases). The CDR3 sequence is 13 residues long. V was trimmed by 1 base and J by 14 bases, leaving 12 bases between them. Germline V gene data show CDR1 as SGHAT and CDR2 as FQNNGV. CDR3 region: CASSLGGQGSLHF. DNA of the CDR3: TGTGCCAGCAGCTTAGGGGGACAAGGCTCCCTCCACTTT.

The J gene is TRBJ2-3, the V gene TRBV9; 9 bases map to TRBD1. The CDR3 loop spans 13 amino acids. The V gene's germline CDR1 is SGDLS and CDR2 YYNGEE. The V gene end was trimmed by 3 bases and the J gene end by 4 bases; junction bases not matched to a gene: 0. In DNA, the CDR3 is TGTGCCAGCAGCGGACAGGGGGCAGATACGCAGTATTTT. Amino acid sequence: CASSGQGADTQYF. The full variable domain, rest sourced from reference TRBV9 and TRBJ2-3, is DSGVTQTPKHLITATGQRVTLRCSPRSGDLSVYWYQQSLDQGLQFLIQYYNGEERAKGNILERFSAQQFPDLHSELNLSSLELGDSALYFCASSGQGADTQYFGPGTRLTVL.

The chain joins TRBV3-1 (or the pseudogene TRBV3-2) to TRBJ1-1; perhaps TRBD1 as D (5 bases). The CDR3 loop spans 11 amino acids. V was trimmed by 1 base and J by 12 bases, leaving 9 bases between them. Looked up from germline, CDR1 is LGHDT and CDR2 is YNNKEL (reference sequence). CDR3 nucleotide sequence: TGTGCCAGCAGCCAAGCCGGGACTCCTTTCTTT. Its protein is CASSQAGTPFF.

The chain has TRBV7-9 and TRBJ2-1, with TRBD1 matching over 9 bases. Germline CDR1 is SEHNR and CDR2 is FQNEAQ (reference sequence). The V and J ends lost 2 bases and 12 bases, in that order; junction bases with no gene match: 8. CDR3 length: 14 amino acids. Here the CDR3 reads CASSLLTGGPPQFF. CDR3 DNA sequence: TGTGCCAGCAGCTTATTAACAGGGGGCCCCCCGCAGTTCTTC.

The V and J genes are TRBV19 and TRBJ1-2; 11 nucleotides agree with TRBD1. CDR1 LNHDA and CDR2 SQIVND come from the germline V gene (reference sequence). This CDR3 is built from 13 residues. V gave up 10 bases and J gave up 6 bases; unmatched junction bases: 7. CDR3 sequence: CATLGQGAHGYTF. CDR3 in DNA: TGTGCCACCTTAGGACAGGGGGCCCATGGCTACACCTTC.

This clone was seen only once. The chain couples TRBV7-2 to TRBJ1-1, with TRBD1 as a possible D gene (5 bases). The germline V gene has CDR1 SGHTA and CDR2 FQGNSA. This CDR3 is 13 amino acids long. Trimming took off 5 bases at V and 6 bases at J, with 13 bases between the two ends. CDR3: CASSPRVRAEAFF. In DNA form, the CDR3 reads TGTGCCAGCAGCCCCAGGGTTAGGGCTGAAGCTTTCTTT.

The V and J genes are TRBV24-1 and TRBJ1-5; possibly TRBD1 for D (5 bases). The V gene's germline CDR1 is KGHDR and CDR2 SFDVKD. The CDR3 extends over 15 amino acids. The V gene lost 4 bases and the J gene lost 4 bases, with 13 bases spanning the gap. CDR3 sequence (DNA): TGTGCCACCAGTGACCCTACAGCAGGGAATCAGCCCCAGCATTTT. It yields the protein CATSDPTAGNQPQHF.

The CDR3 sequence: CASSLGQMNTEAFF. CDR3 in DNA: TGTGCCAGCAGCCTGGGACAGATGAACACTGAAGCTTTCTTT. The gene calls are TRBV28 and TRBJ1-1; 7 bases align to TRBD1. CDR1 is MDHEN, CDR2 SYDVKM, per germline. J was trimmed by 0 bases and V by 6 bases; bases with no gene match: 4. This CDR3 is built from 14 residues.

The chain is built from TRBV7-2 and TRBJ1-4; D not resolved. V dropped 1 base and J dropped 0 bases, with 12 bases sitting between them. The CDR3 has 17 residues. Germline CDR1 reads SGHTA; CDR2 reads FQGNSA. Here the CDR3 DNA reads TGTGCCAGCAGCTTAGGGAGGGTACTTGCAACTAATGAAAAACTGTTTTTT. This sequence encodes CASSLGRVLATNEKLFF.

This clone has just one count. The chain couples TRBV7-9 to TRBJ2-7, with TRBD1 identical over 7 bases. Germline V gives CDR1 SEHNR, CDR2 FQNEAQ (reference sequence). This CDR3 is 17 amino acids long. J lost 2 bases, V lost 2 bases, and 12 bases had no gene match. This chain's CDR3 is CASSLSSSGTAPYEQYF. DNA of the CDR3: TGTGCCAGCAGCTTAAGTAGCTCCGGGACAGCACCCTACGAGCAGTACTTC.

The chain is built from TRBV9 and TRBJ1-4; a weak D match, TRBD1 (6 bases). Trimming shortened V by 4 bases and J by 8 bases, and 9 bases separated the two germline ends. CDR1 and CDR2 (germline): SGDLS, YYNGEE. The CDR3 contains 12 residues. Here the CDR3 reads CASSPDSEKLFF. The CDR3 region has the DNA TGTGCCAGCAGCCCGGACAGCGAAAAACTGTTTTTT.

The V and J genes are TRBV24-1 and TRBJ1-2; 10 positions agree with TRBD1. The CDR3 loop spans 17 amino acids. Germline V gene sequence: CDR1 KGHDR, CDR2 SFDVKD. J was trimmed by 1 base and V by 2 bases; bases with no gene match: 6. The CDR3 DNA follows: TGTGCCACCAGTGATTCCGGGACAGGGGTATTTAACTATGGCTACACCTTC. Translation: CATSDSGTGVFNYGYTF.

The chain is built from TRBV7-9 and TRBJ1-3; D is unclear. This CDR3 comprises 13 residues. Germline V gives CDR1 SEHNR, CDR2 FQNEAQ (reference sequence). V lost 2 bases and J 8 bases, leaving 10 bases between the germline ends. CDR3 sequence: CASSLPGSDTIYF. The CDR3 nucleotides are TGTGCCAGCAGCTTACCCGGGTCGGACACCATATATTTT.

The J gene is TRBJ1-5, the V gene TRBV19, with TRBD1 as a possible D gene (5 bases). V lost 5 bases and J lost 2, with 10 bases in between. Germline lookup yields CDR1 LNHDA and CDR2 SQIVND (reference sequence). The CDR3 totals 14 residues. The CDR3 bases are TGTGCCAGTAGTCAGGGAATGGGCAATCAGCCCCAGCATTTT. It is translated as CASSQGMGNQPQHF.

The rearrangement links TRBV6-4 to TRBJ2-1; D unresolved. CDR1 is MRHNA, CDR2 SNTAGT, per germline. Trimming stripped 1 base from V and 9 bases from J, with 19 bases between. The CDR3 is 16 residues long. CDR3 nucleotides: TGTGCCAGCAGTGACTTAAACATCCGCAGGCCCCTTGAGCAGTTCTTC. This gives the protein CASSDLNIRRPLEQFF.

The V gene is TRBV30, the J gene TRBJ1-1; the match to TRBD1 covers 7 bases. The V segment lost 4 bases and the J segment 0 bases; nucleotides outside the gene matches: 5. In germline, CDR1 is GTSNPN, CDR2 SVGIG (reference sequence). This CDR3 contains 14 residues. The CDR3 DNA follows: TGTGCCTGGACCAGGACAGGAATGAACACTGAAGCTTTCTTT. Amino acids: CAWTRTGMNTEAFF. Drawing the rest from reference TRBV30 and TRBJ1-1, the complete variable domain is SQTIHQWPATLVQPVGSPLSLECTVEGTSNPNLYWYRQAAGRGLQLLFYSVGIGQISSEVPQNLSASRPQDRQFILSSKKLLLSDSGFYLCAWTRTGMNTEAFFGQGTRLTVV.

The chain links TRBV14 to TRBJ2-5, with D unclear. CDR1 SGHDN and CDR2 FVKESK come from the germline V gene. CDR3 length: 15 residues. Trimming removed 1 base from V and 5 bases from J, with 14 bases in between. CDR3 amino acids: CASSQVTPGGETQYF. In DNA, the CDR3 is TGTGCCAGCAGCCAAGTGACGCCAGGTGGGGAGACCCAGTACTTC.

This clone was seen a single time. The genes are TRBV2 and TRBJ2-1; TRBD2 matches 7 bases. Trimming took 5 bases from V and 0 from J; bases not matched to a gene: 10. The CDR3 loop spans 17 amino acids. The V gene's germline CDR1 is SNHLY and CDR2 FYNNEI. DNA for the CDR3: TGTGCCAGCAGTCAATTCCTAGCGGCCAGCTCCTACAATGAGCAGTTCTTC. Amino acid sequence: CASSQFLAASSYNEQFF.